This record looks at one T cell receptor beta chain sequence and its context. CDR1 is MGHDK, CDR2 SYGVNS, per germline. V lost 0 bases to trimming and J lost 2 bases, with 9 bases between them. This CDR3 region has 15 residues. A second PCR, run for roughly 7 to 11 cycles, used a sample-barcoded 5' primer plus a J-beta primer mix. MiXCR, run by TCRdb on the 5' RACE reads, gives a single entry per CDR3 protein. The sample contains over a million distinct CDR3 sequences, approximately 59% of which appear only once. The sample originates from a study of blood T cells in healthy people across ages. This chain joins TRBV25-1 and TRBJ2-3; D could derive from TRBD1 or TRBD2 (5 bases each). The sample was blood. The TCR was taken from a man aged 18 to 30 in good health. The CDR3 spells CASSEYVGTTDTQYF. In DNA form, the CDR3 reads TGTGCCAGCAGTGAATATGTTGGGACCACAGATACGCAGTATTTT.